The rows below give T cell receptor beta chains drawn from one sample of a study of T cells after yellow fever vaccination. Each CDR3 protein is one row after TCRdb ran MiXCR on the 5' RACE reads. Counted here are 300,000 to 450,000 distinct CDR3 sequences, about 7.8% occurring once; the ten biggest clones make up under 20%. The input for sequencing was PBMCs, taken about 41 days after the first yellow fever vaccination. The receptors originated from a man younger than 35 who received the YFV17D yellow fever vaccine. Each CDR3 is given with its conserved first and last residue. Each record gives: clone size, CDR3 length, V gene, J gene, D gene, CDR3 protein, CDR3 DNA. A D gene is named only where the DNA matches it firmly. Expanded clones get a size class; other rows say once, few or many, or leave the size out.

NA	13	TRBV29-1	TRBJ2-7	NA	CSVETVGVYEQYF	TGCAGCGTTGAAACCGTGGGTGTTTACGAGCAGTACTTC
few	14	TRBV27	TRBJ2-7	TRBD1	CASSLYRDSYEQYF	TGTGCCAGCAGTTTATACCGGGACAGCTACGAGCAGTACTTC
NA	16	TRBV21-1	TRBJ1-6	NA	CASSSGQGLRGSPLHF	TGTGCCAGCAGCAGTGGACAGGGGCTGAGGGGATCACCCCTCCACTTT
few	13	TRBV5-8	TRBJ1-5	NA	CASSLVQDQPQHF	TGTGCCAGCAGCTTGGTTCAGGATCAGCCCCAGCATTTT
few	14	TRBV29-1	TRBJ2-3	NA	CSVDGQGGPDTQYF	TGCAGCGTTGACGGGCAGGGGGGTCCAGATACGCAGTATTTT
NA	16	TRBV7-2	TRBJ1-5	NA	CASSYLRASSNQPQHF	TGTGCCAGCAGCTACCTCCGGGCCTCTAGCAATCAGCCCCAGCATTTT
NA	13	TRBV7-8	TRBJ1-2	NA	CASRPGGGNGYTF	TGTGCCAGCAGACCTGGAGGGGGGAATGGCTACACCTTC
many	14	TRBV5-1	TRBJ1-1	TRBD1	CASSNTGGSTEAFF	TGCGCCAGCAGCAATACAGGGGGATCCACTGAAGCTTTCTTT
NA	15	TRBV9	TRBJ1-4	TRBD1	CASSPQGGLNEKLFF	TGTGCCAGCAGCCCCCAGGGGGGGCTTAATGAAAAACTGTTTTTT
many	14	TRBV5-1	TRBJ2-7	NA	CASSQKAGLYEQYF	TGCGCCAGCAGCCAGAAGGCAGGATTATACGAGCAGTACTTC
few	17	TRBV9	TRBJ2-3	NA	CASSAQMDRRYTDTQYF	TGTGCCAGCAGCGCTCAGATGGACAGACGATACACAGATACGCAGTATTTT
few	15	TRBV3-1	TRBJ1-5	NA	CASSQGALSNQPQHF	TGTGCCAGCAGCCAAGGGGCTTTAAGCAATCAGCCCCAGCATTTT
many	14	TRBV7-2	TRBJ1-4	NA	CASSPRQINEKLFF	TGTGCCAGCAGCCCTCGACAGATTAATGAAAAACTGTTTTTT
NA	15	TRBV20-1	TRBJ2-1	NA	CSARDIVGAYNEQFF	TGCAGTGCTAGAGACATAGTAGGGGCCTACAATGAGCAGTTCTTC
few	18	TRBV5-1	TRBJ1-4	NA	CASSLAFLGHRGNEKLFF	TGCGCCAGCAGCTTGGCCTTTCTAGGTCACCGGGGTAATGAAAAACTGTTTTTT
many	15	TRBV4-2	TRBJ2-1	TRBD2	CASSQASGGPAEQFF	TGTGCCAGCAGCCAAGCTAGCGGGGGCCCCGCGGAACAGTTCTTC
NA	14	TRBV6-5	TRBJ1-2	NA	CASSYSTGPGGYTF	TGTGCCAGCAGTTACTCGACAGGTCCTGGGGGCTACACCTTC
few	12	TRBV27	TRBJ1-1	NA	CASSFRDGEAFF	TGTGCCAGCAGTTTTAGGGACGGTGAAGCTTTCTTT
few	14	TRBV24-1	TRBJ2-2	NA	CATSGTLNTGELFF	TGTGCCACCAGTGGGACATTGAACACCGGGGAGCTGTTTTTT
few	15	TRBV4-1	TRBJ2-5	TRBD2	CASSRVIAGGRPEYF	TGCGCCAGCAGCCGGGTCATAGCGGGGGGCCGCCCGGAGTACTTC
few	16	TRBV5-1	TRBJ2-3	NA	CASSTVKSSSTDTQYF	TGCGCCAGCAGCACGGTGAAGTCTTCTAGCACAGATACGCAGTATTTT